These 18 T cell receptor beta chains were all obtained from the same sample, sequenced in a study of T cell repertoires in cytomegalovirus infection. Their antigen targets remain unknown. From the reads, TCRdb called clonotypes with MiXCR, one entry per CDR3 protein. The sample lists 650,000 to 850,000 distinct CDR3 sequences, around 29% seen once, with about 12% in the top ten. Sequencing used cultured CD8+ T cells from PBMCs, obtained from culture after CMV antigen stimulation. These receptors came from a human donor in good health (CMV status not recorded). Some clones in this sample may be carry-over from other donors' samples.

The chain recombines TRBV12-3 or TRBV12-4 with TRBJ2-1, with D possibly being TRBD1 or TRBD2 (5 bases each). V lost 7 bases to trimming and J lost 3 bases, with 13 bases between them. The CDR3 has 14 residues. CDR3 nucleotides: TGTGCCAGCAAGGAGGCAGGGTACTACAATGAGCAGTTCTTC. It translates to CASKEAGYYNEQFF.

This clonotype was seen only a few times. This chain links TRBV6-6 with TRBJ1-4, with D unresolved. The CDR3 is made up of 18 amino acids. Germline assignment: CDR1 MNHNY and CDR2 SVGAGI (reference sequence). V lost 5 bases, J lost 0 bases, and 19 bases lay in between. The CDR3 loop reads CASSLWARLITTNEKLFF. In DNA, the CDR3 is TGTGCCAGCAGTCTTTGGGCCCGGTTGATAACAACTAATGAAAAACTGTTTTTT.

The CDR3 coding sequence is TGTGCCAGCAGCCCTACCAGGGGCTCCAAAAACATTCAGTACTTC. Translating it yields CASSPTRGSKNIQYF. The rearrangement uses TRBV14 and TRBJ2-4; D might be TRBD1 (6 bases). Trimming pared 4 bases from V and 2 bases from J, leaving 12 bases between. Germline assignment: CDR1 SGHDN and CDR2 FVKESK. The CDR3 covers 15 residues.

This clonotype showed up many times. The chain joins TRBV12-3 or TRBV12-4 to TRBJ1-1; D perhaps matches TRBD1 (6 bases). The ends were cut back, 2 bases at V and 1 base at J, with 11 bases in the middle. This CDR3 is 15 amino acids long. This chain's CDR3 is CASSLPGTQNTEAFF. CDR3 DNA sequence: TGTGCCAGCAGTTTACCCGGGACACAGAACACTGAAGCTTTCTTT.

This clonotype was seen a few times. J is TRBJ2-1 and V is TRBV20-1, with a possible D match to TRBD2 (5 bases). The CDR3 sequence is 14 residues long. The germline V gene encodes CDR1 DFQATT and CDR2 SNEGSKA (reference sequence). With 6 bases removed from V and 0 bases from J, the gap between germline ends came to 12 bases. CDR3 amino acids: CSAGSRLSYNEQFF. The DNA of the CDR3 is TGCAGTGCGGGGAGTCGACTCTCCTACAATGAGCAGTTCTTC.

This clonotype was seen only once. The chain combines TRBV6-2 or TRBV6-3 with TRBJ1-1; maybe TRBD1 (5 bases). The ends were cut back, 8 bases at V and 11 bases at J, with 12 bases in the middle. CDR3 size: 10 residues. Germline lookup yields CDR1 MNHEY and CDR2 SVGEGT. The CDR3 is CASGGGFAFF. Written as DNA, the CDR3 is TGTGCCAGCGGGGGGGGGTTCGCTTTCTTT.

This sequence joins TRBV2 and TRBJ1-6, with D perhaps matching TRBD1 (5 bases). The CDR3 extends over 15 amino acids. Trimming shortened V by 4 bases and J by 8 bases, and 15 bases separated the two germline ends. The V gene's germline CDR1 is SNHLY and CDR2 FYNNEI. The CDR3, as DNA: TGTGCCAGCAGTGCCCCCTGGGACCGTCATTCACCCCTCCACTTT. It translates to CASSAPWDRHSPLHF.

A few counts support this clonotype. The chain uses TRBV7-6 and TRBJ2-5; D is uncertain. The CDR3 contains 14 residues. The germline V and J ends were trimmed by 0 bases and 7 bases, with 12 bases remaining between them. The germline V gene has CDR1 SGHVS and CDR2 FNYEAQ. For the CDR3, the DNA is TGTGCCAGCAGCTTAGCGAGGACCGGTGGGACCCAGTACTTC. Residues: CASSLARTGGTQYF. Full variable domain (outside the CDR3, taken from reference TRBV7-6 and TRBJ2-5): GAGVSQSPRYKVTKRGQDVALRCDPISGHVSLYWYRQALGQGPEFLTYFNYEAQQDKSGLPNDRFSAERPEGSISTLTIQRTEQRDSAMYRCASSLARTGGTQYFGPGTRLLVL.

The V and J genes are TRBV13 and TRBJ2-1; 7 bases line up with TRBD2. The CDR3 runs 19 residues. CDR1 and CDR2 from the germline V gene are PRHDT and FYEKMQ (reference sequence). V shed 4 bases, J shed 0 bases, and the junction held 15 bases outside the gene matches. The CDR3, as DNA: TGTGCCAGCAGCTCGGGACTTCTGACTAGCCCTAGCTCCTACAATGAGCAGTTCTTC. Translation gives CASSSGLLTSPSSYNEQFF.

In nucleotides, the CDR3 is TGTGCCAGCAGACCTGGACAGGGGGCAGAGTATGGCTACACCTTC. Translated: CASRPGQGAEYGYTF. This rearrangement joins TRBV7-9 to TRBJ1-2; 11 bases are shared with TRBD1. V trimming: 6 bases; J trimming: 5 bases; junction bases outside the gene matches: 8. Germline CDR1 SEHNR, CDR2 FQNEAQ (reference sequence). The CDR3 loop spans 15 amino acids.

The V gene is TRBV27, the J gene TRBJ2-1; D is ambiguous. Trimming pared 6 bases from V and 8 bases from J, leaving 11 bases between. Germline CDR1 and CDR2: MNHEY and SMNVEV (reference sequence). The CDR3 totals 12 residues. This CDR3 is CASSPTRHEQFF. DNA of the CDR3: TGTGCCAGCAGCCCGACTCGGCATGAGCAGTTCTTC.

This sequence joins TRBV24-1 and TRBJ2-1; TRBD1 or TRBD2 may be the D gene (5 bases each). CDR1 and CDR2 (germline): KGHDR, SFDVKD. V was shortened by 5 bases and J by 4 bases, with 14 bases between the two germline ends. The CDR3 spans 15 residues. The CDR3 DNA sequence: TGTGCCACCAGTGGCCTCCGGGACGGATACAATGAGCAGTTCTTC. It encodes CATSGLRDGYNEQFF.

The chain joins TRBV19 to TRBJ2-7; D is uncertain. Germline values: CDR1 LNHDA, CDR2 SQIVND (reference sequence). V was pared by 0 bases and J by 2 bases, with 11 bases between. The CDR3 totals 15 residues. CDR3 loop: CASSIDLGHPYEQYF. DNA for the CDR3: TGTGCCAGTAGTATAGATCTTGGGCACCCCTACGAGCAGTACTTC.

This clonotype was picked up many times. The chain couples TRBV7-2 to TRBJ2-7; possible D gene TRBD2, 6 bases. The germline V gene has CDR1 SGHTA and CDR2 FQGNSA. The CDR3 sequence is 14 residues long. V was clipped by 1 base and J by 3 bases, with 10 bases between them. The CDR3 loop reads CASSLVEGSYEQYV. The CDR3 bases are TGTGCCAGCAGCTTAGTGGAGGGAAGCTACGAGCAGTACGTC.

This clonotype was seen a few times. The rearrangement links TRBV19 to TRBJ1-1; 12 bases are shared with TRBD1. CDR3 size: 17 residues. Trimming at V came to 3 bases and at J to 0 bases, leaving 5 bases not matched to a gene. Germline CDR1 reads LNHDA; CDR2 reads SQIVND (reference sequence). The CDR3 is CASSILGQGALNTEAFF. CDR3 sequence (DNA): TGTGCCAGTAGTATTTTGGGACAGGGGGCTCTGAACACTGAAGCTTTCTTT. Complete variable domain (other parts from reference TRBV19 and TRBJ1-1): DGGITQSPKYLFRKEGQNVTLSCEQNLNHDAMYWYRQDPGQGLRLIYYSQIVNDFQKGDIAEGYSVSREKKESFPLTVTSAQKNPTAFYLCASSILGQGALNTEAFFGQGTRLTVV.

This clonotype was detected a few times. The chain has TRBV6-1 and TRBJ2-3; TRBD2 aligns across 9 bases. The V gene's germline CDR1 is MNHNS and CDR2 SASEGT. This CDR3 has 14 amino acids. V gave up 10 bases and J gave up 0 bases; unmatched junction bases: 5. CDR3 DNA: TGTGCCATTAGCGGGGGCCAAAGCACAGATACGCAGTATTTT. Translation: CAISGGQSTDTQYF.

J is TRBJ1-2 and V is TRBV28; 7 nucleotides agree with TRBD1. Losses at the gene ends were 6 bases for V and 11 bases for J; bases not matched to a gene: 15. The CDR3 has 14 amino acids. CDR1 and CDR2 (germline): MDHEN, SYDVKM. In DNA, the CDR3 is TGTGCCAGCAGAATACAGGGGTCTCCCAGGGGATACACCTTC. This translates into CASRIQGSPRGYTF.

This clonotype was seen ten or more times. The V and J genes are TRBV7-6 and TRBJ1-5; D ambiguous. CDR3 length equals 16 residues. Trimming removed 2 bases at V and 0 bases at J, with 11 bases between. The germline gives CDR1 SGHVS, CDR2 FNYEAQ. The CDR3 protein is CASSLRGFNSNQPQHF. The CDR3 region has the DNA TGTGCCAGCAGCTTACGTGGCTTTAATAGCAATCAGCCCCAGCATTTT.